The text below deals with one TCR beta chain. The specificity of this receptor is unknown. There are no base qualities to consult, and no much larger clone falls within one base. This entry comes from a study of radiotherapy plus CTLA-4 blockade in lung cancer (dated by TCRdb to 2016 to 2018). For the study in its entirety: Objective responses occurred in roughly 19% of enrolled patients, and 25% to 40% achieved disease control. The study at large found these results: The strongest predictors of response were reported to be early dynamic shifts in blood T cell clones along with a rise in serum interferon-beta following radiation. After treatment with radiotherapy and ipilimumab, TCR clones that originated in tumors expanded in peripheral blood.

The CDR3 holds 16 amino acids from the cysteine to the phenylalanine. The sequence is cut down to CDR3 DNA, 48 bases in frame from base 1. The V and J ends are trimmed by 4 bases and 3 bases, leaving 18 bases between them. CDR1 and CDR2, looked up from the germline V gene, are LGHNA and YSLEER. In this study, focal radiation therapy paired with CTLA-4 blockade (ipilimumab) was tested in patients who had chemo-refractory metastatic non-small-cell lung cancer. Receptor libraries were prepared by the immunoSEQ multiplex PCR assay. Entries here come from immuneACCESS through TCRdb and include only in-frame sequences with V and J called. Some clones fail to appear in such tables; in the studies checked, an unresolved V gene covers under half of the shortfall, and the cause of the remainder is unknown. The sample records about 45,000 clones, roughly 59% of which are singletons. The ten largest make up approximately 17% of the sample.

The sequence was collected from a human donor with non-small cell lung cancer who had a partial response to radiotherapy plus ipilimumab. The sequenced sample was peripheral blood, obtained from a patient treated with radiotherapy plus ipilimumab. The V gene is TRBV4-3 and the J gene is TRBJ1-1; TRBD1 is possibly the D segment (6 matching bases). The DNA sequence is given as TGCGCCAGCAGCCGTTCAGTGTCAGGGGCCGACACTGAAGCTTTCTTT. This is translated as CASSRSVSGADTEAFF.